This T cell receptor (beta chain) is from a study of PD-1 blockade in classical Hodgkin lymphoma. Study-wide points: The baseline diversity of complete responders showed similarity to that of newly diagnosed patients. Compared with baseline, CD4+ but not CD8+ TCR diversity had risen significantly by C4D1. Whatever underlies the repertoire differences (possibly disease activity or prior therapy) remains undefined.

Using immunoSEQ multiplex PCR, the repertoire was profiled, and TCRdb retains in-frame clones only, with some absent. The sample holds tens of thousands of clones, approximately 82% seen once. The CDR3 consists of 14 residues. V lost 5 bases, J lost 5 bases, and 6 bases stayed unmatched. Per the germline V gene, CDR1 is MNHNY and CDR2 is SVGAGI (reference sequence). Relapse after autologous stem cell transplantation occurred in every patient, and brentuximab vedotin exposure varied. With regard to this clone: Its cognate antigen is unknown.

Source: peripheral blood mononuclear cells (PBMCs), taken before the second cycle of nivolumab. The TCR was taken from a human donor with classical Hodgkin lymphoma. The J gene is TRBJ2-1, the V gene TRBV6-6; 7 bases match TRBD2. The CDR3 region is CASSKLALNNEQFF. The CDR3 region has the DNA TGTGCCAGCAGTAAACTAGCGCTCAACAATGAGCAGTTCTTC.